This TCR beta chain stems from a study of identical twins. This clonotype was detected only a few times. The antigen remains unidentified. Study-level results: Model-predicted out-of-frame TCR alpha sharing fell below observed values in monozygotic twins.

A universal primer site was added by template switching, and unique molecular identifiers were carried by the cDNA. TCRdb re-analysed the 5' RACE reads in MiXCR, keeping a single row per CDR3 protein. The profile shows more than 1.5 million distinct CDR3 sequences, around 29% of them singletons. The V gene end was trimmed by 4 bases and the J gene end by 2 bases; junction bases not matched to a gene: 14. The CDR3 consists of 17 residues. The germline gives CDR1 KGHSH, CDR2 LQKENI. Sequenced input: cord blood. The rearrangement uses TRBV18 and TRBJ2-7; 7 nucleotides align to TRBD1. This TCR was recovered from a newborn girl in good health. The CDR3 DNA sequence: TGTGCCAGCTCACTAAGAGTGACAGGGATTTCTGCCTACGAGCAGTACTTC. This sequence encodes CASSLRVTGISAYEQYF.